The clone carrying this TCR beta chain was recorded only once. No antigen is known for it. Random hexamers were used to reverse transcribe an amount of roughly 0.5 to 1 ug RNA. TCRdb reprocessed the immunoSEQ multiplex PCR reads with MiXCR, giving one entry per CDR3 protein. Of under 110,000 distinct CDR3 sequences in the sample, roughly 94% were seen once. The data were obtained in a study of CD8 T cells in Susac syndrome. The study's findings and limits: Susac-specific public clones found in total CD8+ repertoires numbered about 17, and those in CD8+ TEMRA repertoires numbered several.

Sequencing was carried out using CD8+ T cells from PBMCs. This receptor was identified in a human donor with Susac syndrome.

CDR3 sequence reads: CSVLGVGGWDTQYF. The DNA for the CDR3 is TGCAGTGTCCTCGGGGTAGGCGGATGGGATACGCAGTATTTT. The rearrangement joins TRBV20-1 to TRBJ2-3; D possibly corresponds to TRBD2 (5 bases). CDR3 length equals 14 residues. V gave up 7 bases and J gave up 6 bases, with 20 bases separating them. Germline V gene lookup returns CDR1 DFQATT and CDR2 SNEGSKA (reference sequence).